These T cell receptor beta chains were read from a single sample in a study of CXCR3-negative and CXCR3-positive naive CD8 T cells. TCRdb reprocessed the 5' RACE reads, with one entry per CDR3 protein and no DNA. The sample has several thousand distinct CDR3 sequences. The sample consisted of naive CXCR3+ CD8+ T cells from blood. The origin of the receptors is a human donor in good health. Some clones in this sample may be carry-over from other donors' samples. CDR3s include the opening cysteine and the closing phenylalanine or tryptophan. The order of the fields is V gene, J gene, clone size, CDR3 protein. A row's size may be missing; if present it is once, few, many or a size class.

>TRBV29-1|TRBJ1-1|medium-sized
CSTRDSGQNTEAFF
>TRBV7-9|TRBJ1-3|medium-sized
CASSSPDRAPGNTIYF
>TRBV7-9|TRBJ1-1|medium-sized
CASRDRDTEAFF
>TRBV18|TRBJ2-7|-
CASSPGERGEQYF
>TRBV20-1|TRBJ1-5|medium-sized
CSARLPGPLGPYSNQPQHF
>TRBV29-1|TRBJ2-6|medium-sized
CSVVDRAGANVLTF
>TRBV28|TRBJ2-7|medium-sized
CASSLAGKYEQYF
>TRBV29-1|TRBJ2-3|medium-sized
CSILGATADTQYF
>TRBV13|TRBJ2-7|-
CASRRLGSYEQYF
>TRBV20-1|TRBJ1-1|medium-sized
CSARDGVINTEAFF
>TRBV6-6|TRBJ1-1|-
CASTKGGTAEFF
>TRBV20-1|TRBJ2-1|-
CSARTPGLARNEQFF
>TRBV6-2/TRBV6-3|TRBJ2-7|-
CASSYPLAGVLDEQYF
>TRBV11-2|TRBJ2-3|-
CASNSGRTSGTDTQYF
>TRBV7-9|TRBJ2-3|medium-sized
CASSPRGRKADTQYF
>TRBV12-3/TRBV12-4|TRBJ1-5|-
CASSLPGDSNQPQHF
>TRBV7-2|TRBJ1-1|-
CASSSQDRELNTEAFF
>TRBV10-3|TRBJ2-7|-
CASTTGLAGQTYEQYF
>TRBV6-2/TRBV6-3|TRBJ1-1|-
CASSYGTGTTEAFF
>TRBV5-1|TRBJ2-3|-
CASSLRRQGTDTQYF
>TRBV7-9|TRBJ2-7|-
CASSLALGPVGGEQYF
>TRBV20-1|TRBJ2-1|-
CSARESTGLDEQFF
>TRBV5-1|TRBJ2-1|medium-sized
CASSLTWTSGIPYNEQFF
>TRBV20-1|TRBJ2-7|-
CSAPRMGYEQYF
>TRBV18|TRBJ1-5|-
CASSPPEESPQHF
>TRBV2|TRBJ1-1|-
CDSRGTGNTEAFF
>TRBV6-5|TRBJ1-2|-
CASSSDTGSRGYTF
>TRBV5-1|TRBJ2-1|medium-sized
CASSLYREGDEQFF
>TRBV20-1|TRBJ1-2|medium-sized
CSARGITGDDGYTF
>TRBV29-1|TRBJ2-7|-
CSVAGLPSGEQYF
>TRBV5-4|TRBJ2-2|-
CASTLRGELFF
>TRBV5-5|TRBJ1-4|-
CASSFAGADEKLFF
>TRBV7-8|TRBJ2-3|-
CASSLIGDRLTDTQYF
>TRBV2|TRBJ2-1|-
CASSEGGRRSNEQFF
>TRBV4-1|TRBJ2-7|medium-sized
CASSGLAGDEQYF
>TRBV5-1|TRBJ1-1|medium-sized
CASRFVGGTEAFF
>TRBV7-8|TRBJ2-7|-
CASSPKRTGAYEQYF
>TRBV29-1|TRBJ2-5|medium-sized
CSVEDWGQGSLETQYF
>TRBV5-1|TRBJ2-7|medium-sized
CASSSDREIYEQYF
>TRBV7-9|TRBJ1-4|medium-sized
CASSPPRSEPNEKLFF
>TRBV2|TRBJ2-7|-
CASSEQAYPYEQYF
>TRBV5-4|TRBJ2-7|medium-sized
CATGREREGSYEQYF
>TRBV4-1|TRBJ2-1|medium-sized
CASSQEGTGVYEQFF
>TRBV14|TRBJ2-7|-
CASSQGKYYEQYF
>TRBV7-6|TRBJ1-5|-
CASSLSSAISNQPQHF
>TRBV9|TRBJ2-3|-
CASSGSGLEEDTQYF
>TRBV7-9|TRBJ1-2|medium-sized
CASSLGDGYTF
>TRBV18|TRBJ2-7|-
CASSPPYYSYEQYF
>TRBV6-6|TRBJ2-1|-
CASSYGGSNEQFF
>TRBV2|TRBJ2-3|-
CASSEGTTADTQYF
>TRBV5-4|TRBJ2-4|-
CASSFITENIQYF
>TRBV29-1|TRBJ1-1|-
CSVYGTEKNTEAFF
>TRBV5-6|TRBJ2-7|-
CASSADGEIYEQYF
>TRBV29-1|TRBJ2-7|-
CSVVEALSYEQYF
>TRBV29-1|TRBJ1-1|-
CSAPLNTEAFF
>TRBV29-1|TRBJ2-1|medium-sized
CSVEVVGNEQFF